Each of the 19 T cell receptor beta chains below was sequenced from the same sample in a study of cytomegalovirus exposure and HLA in healthy donors. PCR used 60 Vbeta primers and 13 Jbeta primers. Produced via immunoSEQ multiplex PCR; TCRdb's table is partial and in-frame only. The sample has approximately 110,000 clones, 60% to 80% seen once. The sequencing input was PBMCs. Every receptor here comes from a woman aged 40 to 49 in good health and CMV-seropositive.

This sequence joins TRBV28 and TRBJ2-1; D is uncertain. With 7 bases removed from V and 6 bases from J, the gap between germline ends came to 16 bases. The CDR3 loop spans 14 amino acids. The germline V gene encodes CDR1 MDHEN and CDR2 SYDVKM. CDR3 in amino acids: CASTRPAWRNEQFF. CDR3 nucleotides: TGTGCCAGCACCAGGCCGGCGTGGCGCAATGAGCAGTTCTTC.

This clone was seen a few times. The CDR3 reads CASSVEIRDSPGLTF. The CDR3 DNA reads as TGTGCCAGCAGCGTGGAAATACGTGATAGCCCAGGGTTAACCTTC. J is TRBJ1-2 and V is TRBV9, with a possible D match to TRBD1 (5 bases). The germline CDR1 and CDR2 sequences are SGDLS and YYNGEE. The CDR3 totals 15 residues. V was trimmed by 2 bases and J by 14 bases, leaving 25 bases between them.

The V gene is TRBV7-9, the J gene TRBJ1-3; D remains unclear. The CDR3 contains 13 residues. Per germline, CDR1 SEHNR and CDR2 FQNEAQ (reference sequence). V was pared by 5 bases and J by 4 bases, with 9 bases between. Here the CDR3 DNA reads TGTGCCAGCAGCCCCCCTCTAGGAAACACCATATATTTT. As protein: CASSPPLGNTIYF.

V gene TRBV11-2 combines with J gene TRBJ2-1; D is perhaps TRBD2 (5 bases). The CDR3 consists of 18 residues. Trimming shortened V by 5 bases and J by 7 bases, and 27 bases separated the two germline ends. CDR1 is SGHAT, CDR2 FQNNGV, per germline. The CDR3 here is CASSPEGLGAALLNEQFF. As DNA, the CDR3 is TGTGCCAGCAGCCCCGAGGGTCTAGGAGCAGCTCTACTTAATGAGCAGTTCTTC.

This chain connects TRBV11-2 to TRBJ1-2; D is undetermined. Trimming cost V 3 bases and J 7 bases, with 12 bases left between them. The CDR3 extends over 13 amino acids. Germline lookup yields CDR1 SGHAT and CDR2 FQNNGV. This CDR3 reads CASSFGWESGYTF. The DNA of the CDR3 is TGTGCCAGCAGCTTCGGCTGGGAGTCTGGCTACACCTTC.

The chain is built from TRBV7-8 and TRBJ1-5, with unresolved D. V dropped 1 base and J dropped 0 bases, with 16 bases sitting between them. This CDR3 is built from 18 residues. CDR1 SGHVS and CDR2 FQNEAQ come from the germline V gene. CDR3 sequence (DNA): TGTGCCAGCAGCTTAGGGACGGGATCTCGATATAGCAATCAGCCCCAGCATTTT. This sequence encodes CASSLGTGSRYSNQPQHF.

The V gene is TRBV2, the J gene TRBJ2-1; a possible D gene is TRBD2 (5 bases). In germline, CDR1 is SNHLY, CDR2 FYNNEI. The CDR3 loop spans 13 amino acids. Trimming removed 4 bases from V and 9 bases from J, with 13 bases in between. In DNA, the CDR3 is TGTGCCAGCAGTGCGGGAAGAATGGGTGAGCAGTTCTTC. Residues: CASSAGRMGEQFF.

The chain carries TRBV7-9 and TRBJ2-7; 8 nucleotides line up with TRBD1. The CDR3 is made up of 16 amino acids. Trimming removed 2 bases from V and 6 bases from J; junction bases left unmatched: 12. Germline V gene lookup returns CDR1 SEHNR and CDR2 FQNEAQ (reference sequence). The CDR3 DNA reads TGTGCCAGCAGCTTACCAATGGGAGACAGGGGCCTCGAGCAGTACTTC. Translated, it gives CASSLPMGDRGLEQYF.

This clone was counted a few times. The CDR3 DNA follows: TGTGCCAGCAGTCCGGGACTAGCGGTTTCCTACGAGCAGTACTTC. Its translation: CASSPGLAVSYEQYF. The J gene is TRBJ2-7, the V gene TRBV6-1; 11 nucleotides agree with TRBD2. With V trimmed by 5 bases and J by 1 base, 4 bases remained unmatched. The CDR3 spans 15 residues. Germline V gene data show CDR1 as MNHNS and CDR2 as SASEGT.

V is TRBV7-2 and J is TRBJ2-2; 7 bases align to TRBD2. V trimming: 0 bases; J trimming: 3 bases; junction bases outside the gene matches: 7. The CDR3 totals 17 residues. The germline CDR1 and CDR2 sequences are SGHTA and FQGNSA. As DNA, the CDR3 is TGTGCCAGCAGCTTAGCTTGGGGCGGGGGACACACCGGGGAGCTGTTTTTT. Protein sequence: CASSLAWGGGHTGELFF.

This CDR3 reads CASSLVLAGGPQYF. CDR3 nucleotide sequence: TGTGCCAGCAGCTTGGTGCTAGCGGGGGGGCCGCAGTATTTT. The V call is TRBV5-4, the J call TRBJ2-3; TRBD2 matches at 12 bases. Germline lookup yields CDR1 SGHNT and CDR2 YYREEE (reference sequence). The V and J ends lost 0 bases and 10 bases, in that order; junction bases with no gene match: 3. There are 14 residues in the CDR3.

The CDR3 spells CAIRGGRSENTEAFF. The DNA of the CDR3 is TGTGCCATCAGAGGGGGCAGGAGTGAGAACACTGAAGCTTTCTTT. The V call is TRBV10-3, the J call TRBJ1-1; 7 nucleotides line up with TRBD1. J was trimmed by 1 base and V by 6 bases; bases with no gene match: 8. Germline assignment: CDR1 ENHRY and CDR2 SYGVKD. The CDR3 extends over 15 amino acids.

J is TRBJ1-1 and V is TRBV25-1; a possible D gene is TRBD1 (6 bases). CDR1 is MGHDK and CDR2 is SYGVNS in the germline V gene. With 6 bases removed from V and 5 bases from J, the gap between germline ends came to 10 bases. The CDR3 has 12 amino acids. CDR3 DNA: TGTGCCAGCAGGGTTACAGGGACTGAAGCTTTCTTT. This gives the protein CASRVTGTEAFF.

The V call is TRBV4-1, the J call TRBJ2-7; no reliable D call. Germline V CDR1 and CDR2: MGHRA, YSYEKL. With 6 bases removed from V and 1 base from J, the gap between germline ends came to 16 bases. This CDR3 contains 15 residues. The CDR3 coding sequence is TGCGCCAGCAGTCTAACTGAAGCTTTTTCCTACGAGCAGTACTTC. As protein: CASSLTEAFSYEQYF.

This clone appeared a few times. The chain uses TRBV6-6 and TRBJ1-1, with 7 positions matching TRBD1. The CDR3 length is 16 residues. Unmatched junction bases numbered 9, after V lost 2 bases and J lost 3 bases. Looked up from germline, CDR1 is MNHNY and CDR2 is SVGAGI (reference sequence). The CDR3 DNA sequence: TGTGCCAGCAGTTACGACGACAGGGCGGCGTACACTGAAGCTTTCTTT. This codes for CASSYDDRAAYTEAFF.

The V call is TRBV6-6, the J call TRBJ1-1; D possibly corresponds to TRBD1 (5 bases). V shed 6 bases and J shed 6 bases, with 23 bases lying between them. The germline gives CDR1 MNHNY, CDR2 SVGAGI (reference sequence). This CDR3 comprises 16 residues. The DNA of the CDR3 is TGTGCCAGCAGCCCGGGTCAGGGTTCCACAAGATCTGAAGCTTTCTTT. The encoded protein is CASSPGQGSTRSEAFF.

The chain uses TRBV5-1 and TRBJ2-5; D is possibly TRBD1 (5 bases). Germline lookup yields CDR1 SGHRS and CDR2 YFSETQ. V was trimmed by 0 bases and J by 3 bases, leaving 9 bases between them. The CDR3 length is 14 residues. The CDR3 here is CASSLVWGEETQYF. The CDR3 bases are TGCGCCAGCAGCTTGGTTTGGGGCGAAGAGACCCAGTACTTC.

V is TRBV21-1 and J is TRBJ1-3; TRBD1 is the table's D call, not checked against the DNA. TRBV21-1 is noted as a pseudogene. This CDR3 contains 19 residues. The CDR3 loop is CASSLSGTAGLRSGNTIYF. DNA of the CDR3: TGTGCCAGCAGCCTATCCGGGACAGCCGGCCTGCGCTCTGGAAACACCATATATTTT.

This clone has just one count. V gene TRBV7-9 combines with J gene TRBJ2-1; 7 nucleotides line up with TRBD2. Unmatched junction bases numbered 9, after V lost 5 bases and J lost 2 bases. The CDR3 is 16 amino acids. Germline V lookup: CDR1 SEHNR, CDR2 FQNEAQ (reference sequence). The CDR3 DNA reads as TGTGCCAGCAGCCTACCTCGCGGGGGAACCTACAATGAGCAGTTCTTC. Its translation is CASSLPRGGTYNEQFF.